The sequence of this T cell receptor beta chain was determined in a study of blood T cells in healthy people across ages. Overall study: Capture by template switching was about one barcoded beta molecule per two T cells. Study-wide results and limits: Because donor CMV status was unknown, expanded clonotype changes were possibly confounded.

This clonotype was detected many times. The target antigen is unknown. Using a J-beta primer mix together with a sample-barcoded 5' primer, a second PCR was run for roughly 7 to 11 cycles. A single record per CDR3 protein comes from TCRdb applying MiXCR to the 5' RACE reads. Of 850,000 to 1,000,000 distinct CDR3 sequences in the sample, roughly half are singletons; the top ten hold over 20%. The CDR3 extends over 14 amino acids. J lost 13 bases, V lost 0 bases, and 8 bases had no gene match. The germline gives CDR1 SGHTA, CDR2 FQGNSA. The sample comprised blood. The clonotype comes from an older woman in good health. The V gene is TRBV7-2, the J gene TRBJ1-4; TRBD1 matches at 7 bases. The CDR3 region has the DNA TGTGCCAGCAGCTTAGCCAGGGGGGGGATGGGACTGTTTTTT. Translated, it gives CASSLARGGMGLFF.